This TCR beta chain was captured by sequencing in a study of technical replicates of blood from several donors. This CDR3 spans 11 amino acids. In germline, CDR1 is GTSNPN, CDR2 SVGIG (reference sequence). Produced via immunoSEQ multiplex PCR; TCRdb's table is partial and in-frame only. The sample lists 95,000 or so clones, about 95% occurring once. J is TRBJ1-2 and V is TRBV30; D uncertain. The TCR originated in a human donor in good health. The sample consisted of T cells isolated from PBMCs. The CDR3, as DNA: TGTGCATCGGAGCACCCAGATGGCTACACCTTC. Encoded protein: CASEHPDGYTF.